Sequencing of this T cell receptor (gamma chain) was carried out in a study of gamma delta lymphoproliferative disorders and STAT genes. About the research overall: Each gamma-chain library started from at least 50 ng of genomic DNA, using the LymphoTrack Dx TCRG Assay. General observations from the study: Controls likely had mixed maturation stages, while leukemic cells were mostly terminal effectors. Nearly all major patient gamma and delta clonotypes were public. Delta repertoires did not separate groups, but patient gamma repertoires clustered apart.

V dropped 0 bases and J dropped 6; count of bases not matched to a gene: 5. The length of the CDR3 is 13 residues. The V gene's germline CDR1 is GITISATS and CDR2 ISYDGTV (reference sequence). PBMCs from patients and controls supplied the genomic DNA for sequencing. With CATT, TCRdb re-called clones from the multiplex PCR reads. The repertoire has about 4,000 gamma-chain clones, 7% to 7.5% of them found once; the top ten carry approximately 34%. This clone was seen at least ten times. Its antigen is as yet unknown. Input material: blood. V is TRGV9 and J is TRGJ1 or TRGJ2. Germline matching of the DNA provided the J gene here, since TCRdb leaves it blank. The source is a human donor in good health. The CDR3 protein is CALWEVQPYKKLF. The CDR3, as DNA: TGTGCCTTGTGGGAGGTGCAGCCTTATAAGAAACTCTTT.